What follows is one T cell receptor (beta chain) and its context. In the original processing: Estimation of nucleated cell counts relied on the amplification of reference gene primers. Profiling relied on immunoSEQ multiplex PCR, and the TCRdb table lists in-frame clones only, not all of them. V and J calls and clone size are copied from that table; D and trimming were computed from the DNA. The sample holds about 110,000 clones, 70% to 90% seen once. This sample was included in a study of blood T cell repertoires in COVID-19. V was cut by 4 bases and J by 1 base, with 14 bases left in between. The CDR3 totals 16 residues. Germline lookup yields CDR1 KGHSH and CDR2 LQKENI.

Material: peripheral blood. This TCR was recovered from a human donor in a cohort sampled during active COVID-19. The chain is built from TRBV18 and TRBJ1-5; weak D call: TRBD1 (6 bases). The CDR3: CASSRNGGGSNQPQHF. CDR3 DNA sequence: TGTGCCAGCTCACGAAATGGGGGCGGCAGCAATCAGCCCCAGCATTTT.